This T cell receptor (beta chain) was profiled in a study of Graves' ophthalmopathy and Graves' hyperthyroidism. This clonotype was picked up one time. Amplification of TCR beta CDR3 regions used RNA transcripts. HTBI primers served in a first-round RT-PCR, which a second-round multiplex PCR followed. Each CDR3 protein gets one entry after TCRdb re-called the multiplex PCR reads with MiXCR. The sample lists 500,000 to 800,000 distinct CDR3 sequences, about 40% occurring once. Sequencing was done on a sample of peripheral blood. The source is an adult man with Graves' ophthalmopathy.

CDR3 coding DNA: TGTGCCAGTCGCCGGGCCTCTGGGGGACAGTACGGCTACACCTTC. Residues: CASRRASGGQYGYTF. The chain combines TRBV19 with TRBJ1-2; 7 bases fit TRBD1. The trim removed 8 bases at V and 8 bases at J, leaving 17 bases unmatched. CDR3 length: 15 residues. Germline-derived CDR1 and CDR2 are LNHDA and SQIVND (reference sequence).